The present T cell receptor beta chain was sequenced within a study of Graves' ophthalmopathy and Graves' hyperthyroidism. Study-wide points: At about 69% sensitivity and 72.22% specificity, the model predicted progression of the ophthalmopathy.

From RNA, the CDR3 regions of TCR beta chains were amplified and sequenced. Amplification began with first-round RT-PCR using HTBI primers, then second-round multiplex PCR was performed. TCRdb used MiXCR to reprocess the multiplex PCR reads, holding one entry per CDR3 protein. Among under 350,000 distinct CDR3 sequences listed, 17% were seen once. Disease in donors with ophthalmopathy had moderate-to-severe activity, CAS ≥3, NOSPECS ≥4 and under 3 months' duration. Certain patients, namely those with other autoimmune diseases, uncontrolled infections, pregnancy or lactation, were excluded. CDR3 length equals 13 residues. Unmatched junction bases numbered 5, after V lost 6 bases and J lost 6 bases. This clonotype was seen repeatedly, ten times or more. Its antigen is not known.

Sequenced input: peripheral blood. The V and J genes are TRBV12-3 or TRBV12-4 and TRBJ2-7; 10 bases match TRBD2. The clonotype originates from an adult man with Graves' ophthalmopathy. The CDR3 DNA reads TGTGCCAGCAGGGGGACTAGCGTCGCCGAGCAGTACTTC. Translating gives CASRGTSVAEQYF.